The 8 T cell receptor beta chains below were found in one sample sequenced in a study of blood T cell repertoires in COVID-19. Sequenced by immunoSEQ multiplex PCR; TCRdb stores in-frame clones only, minus some. The sample holds about 170,000 clones, 70% to 80% seen once. Sequenced input: PBMCs or T cells enriched from blood (not recorded which). Receptors originate from a woman in her 70s in a cohort exposed to, infected with or recovered from COVID-19 (not recorded which).

The gene calls are TRBV11-2 and TRBJ2-2, with 8 bases identical to TRBD2. CDR1 is SGHAT and CDR2 is FQNNGV in the germline V gene. The CDR3 sequence is 15 residues long. Trimming took 5 bases from V and 2 from J; bases not matched to a gene: 4. CDR3 nucleotides: TGTGCCAGCAGCCCGCGGGAGGCAAACACCGGGGAGCTGTTTTTT. It is translated as CASSPREANTGELFF.

The chain joins TRBV18 to TRBJ2-2, with 13 bases lining up with TRBD2. This CDR3 comprises 17 residues. The germline V gene encodes CDR1 KGHSH and CDR2 LQKENI. Germline trimming cut 4 bases from V and 4 bases from J; bases unmatched to any gene: 6. The CDR3 DNA follows: TGTGCCAGCTCACAATCGAGGACTAGCGGGAGCACCGGGGAGCTGTTTTTT. Protein: CASSQSRTSGSTGELFF.

The chain employs TRBV7-2 and TRBJ1-5; 9 bases match TRBD1. Germline CDR1 is SGHTA and CDR2 is FQGNSA. V lost 2 bases, J lost 7 bases, and 3 bases stayed unmatched. The CDR3 sequence is 14 residues long. The CDR3 protein is CASSLTGGDQPQHF. CDR3 sequence (DNA): TGTGCCAGCAGCTTAACAGGGGGCGACCAGCCCCAGCATTTT.

The V gene is TRBV6-1, the J gene TRBJ2-1; TRBD1 aligns across 9 bases. Germline CDR1 MNHNS, CDR2 SASEGT. V was clipped by 3 bases and J by 12 bases; unmatched bases: 9. This CDR3 has 14 amino acids. CDR3 sequence: CASSEGQGGTVQFF. CDR3 bases: TGTGCCAGCAGTGAGGGACAGGGAGGGACTGTGCAGTTCTTC.

The chain carries TRBV7-3 and TRBJ2-7; 7 bases align to TRBD2. Unmatched junction bases numbered 8, after V lost 5 bases and J lost 1 base. Looked up from germline, CDR1 is SGHTA and CDR2 is FQGTGA. The CDR3 is 15 amino acids. The CDR3 region is CASSQLAGGSYEQYF. The CDR3 coding sequence is TGTGCCAGCAGCCAACTAGCCGGGGGGTCCTACGAGCAGTACTTC.

This clone appeared a single time. DNA for the CDR3: TGTGCCAGCAGCTTAGTTAGCGGGAGTGATACGCAGTATTTT. Translating it yields CASSLVSGSDTQYF. The rearrangement uses TRBV7-2 and TRBJ2-3; 9 positions agree with TRBD2. The junction had 2 bases not matched to a gene; V was cut back by 1 base and J by 6 bases. Germline-derived CDR1 and CDR2 are SGHTA and FQGNSA. The CDR3 covers 14 residues.

This clone occurred once. J is TRBJ2-1 and V is TRBV28; TRBD2 matches 8 bases. This CDR3 is built from 16 residues. With V trimmed by 8 bases and J by 6 bases, 15 bases remained unmatched. Germline-derived CDR1 and CDR2 are MDHEN and SYDVKM. The CDR3 coding sequence is TGTGCCAGCCCCCCTAGATTGGGACTAGGGGTCAATGAGCAGTTCTTC. It is translated as CASPPRLGLGVNEQFF.

The rearrangement joins TRBV5-4 to TRBJ2-5, with TRBD1 matching 9 bases. The V gene end was trimmed by 4 bases and the J gene end by 2 bases; junction bases not matched to a gene: 6. The CDR3 extends over 15 amino acids. Germline V gives CDR1 SGHNT, CDR2 YYREEE (reference sequence). As DNA, the CDR3 is TGTGCCAGCAGCACCAGACAGGGGGGTCAAGAGACCCAGTACTTC. Translation: CASSTRQGGQETQYF.